Described below is a single TCR beta chain sequence and its context. Its target is unknown. Stated treatment: roughly 10-day PBMC culture with coronavirus spike peptide pools or control peptides (ViraFEST assay). First, ViraFEST expanded antigen-specific T cells with peptide pools, and next it sequenced the TCRs. CDR1 MNHEY and CDR2 SVGEGT come from the germline V gene. CDR3 size: 14 residues. Trimming removed 5 bases at V and 11 bases at J, with 22 bases between. These data come from a study of vaccination and CD4 T cells after COVID-19. Study information: Stimulation used overlapping spike peptides from SARS-CoV-2, HCoV-NL63, HCoV-OC43 and HCoV-229E.

General study findings and limits: Convalescent patients saw a median 86.3% of their reactive clones show up only after vaccination.

Cultured CD4+ T cell DNA was sequenced using the Oncomine TCR Beta short-read assay. TCRdb analysed the PCR reads with MiXCR anew, one entry per CDR3 protein. The sample includes around 15,000 distinct CDR3 sequences, approximately 58% of them seen just once. The source material was CD4+ T cells from blood, cultured in vitro, sampled after SARS-CoV-2 vaccination. The source is a human donor who had recovered from COVID-19. The chain recombines TRBV6-2 or TRBV6-3 with TRBJ2-7; a possible D gene is TRBD2 (5 bases). CDR3 in DNA: TGTGCCAGCAGTGGGGAGTCGGGCTTTGAGCGAAAGTACTTC. As protein: CASSGESGFERKYF.